The 3 T cell receptor beta chains reported below all come from one sample, sequenced in a study of T cells in Graves' hyperthyroidism and ophthalmopathy. RNA transcripts yielded amplified TCR beta CDR3 regions. HTBI primers drove first-round RT-PCR of the TCR CDR3. TCRdb redid the calling of the multiplex PCR reads with MiXCR, one entry per CDR3 protein. The sample has hundreds of thousands of distinct CDR3 sequences, about 15% seen once. Input material: blood. Source of these receptors: a woman aged 60-75 years with Graves' ophthalmopathy.

This chain uses TRBV12-3 or TRBV12-4 with TRBJ2-5; 7 bases line up with TRBD1. The CDR3 spans 14 residues. J lost 5 bases, V lost 5 bases, and 8 bases had no gene match. The CDR3 protein is CASSLTGSQETQYF. The CDR3 DNA reads as TGTGCCAGCAGTCTGACAGGGAGTCAGGAGACCCAGTACTTC.

This clonotype was seen a few times. V is TRBV5-1 and J is TRBJ2-3, with TRBD2 matching over 8 bases. Germline V lookup: CDR1 SGHRS, CDR2 YFSETQ. With V trimmed by 0 bases and J by 1 base, 1 base remained unmatched. The CDR3 has 15 residues. CDR3 region: CASSLAAGGTDTQYF. In nucleotides, the CDR3 is TGCGCCAGCAGCTTGGCAGCGGGGGGCACAGATACGCAGTATTTT.

The V and J genes are TRBV4-1 and TRBJ2-3, with D possibly called TRBD1 or TRBD2 (6 bases each). V lost 0 bases to trimming and J lost 9 bases, with 16 bases between them. The CDR3 spans 15 residues. Germline V CDR1 and CDR2: MGHRA, YSYEKL. CDR3 bases: TGCGCCAGCAGCCAAGATCAGGGGACTCTCCTGACGCAGTATTTT. Translation gives CASSQDQGTLLTQYF.